Presented here are 17 T cell receptor beta chains from one specimen sequenced in a study of neoadjuvant anti-PD-1 for oral cavity cancer (dated by TCRdb to about 2021). The library came from the immunoSEQ multiplex PCR assay. This immuneACCESS table, as held by TCRdb, lists in-frame sequences with V and J called but not all clones. Of the missing ones, under half trace to an unresolved V gene in checked studies; the others have no known cause. The sample includes tens of thousands of clones, with approximately 84% observed a single time. About 3.1% of the sample belongs to the ten largest clones. This specimen's time point label, interpreted: before neoadjuvant nivolumab. The material was PBMCs, obtained before nivolumab (anti-PD-1) treatment. The receptors shown here come from a person aged 35-79 years with oral cavity squamous cell carcinoma.

J is TRBJ2-7 and V is TRBV7-2; D possibly uses TRBD1 or TRBD2 (6 bases each). The V end was cut by 2 bases, the J end by 6 bases, with 23 bases between. Germline CDR1 and CDR2: SGHTA and FQGNSA. The length of the CDR3 is 17 residues. The CDR3 protein is CASSLNPQRGVSPEQYF. CDR3 sequence (DNA): TGTGCCAGCAGCTTAAACCCCCAAAGGGGGGTGTCGCCCGAGCAGTACTTC.

The CDR3 region is CASSREALYQETQYF. In DNA form, the CDR3 reads TGTGCCAGCAGCCGGGAGGCCCTCTATCAAGAGACCCAGTACTTC. V usage is TRBV9 and J usage is TRBJ2-5; 7 nucleotides agree with TRBD2. V dropped 4 bases and J dropped 2; count of bases not matched to a gene: 8. Germline lookup yields CDR1 SGDLS and CDR2 YYNGEE. This CDR3 has 15 residues.

The chain links TRBV30 to TRBJ2-7; TRBD1 matches at 7 bases. V shed 6 bases, J shed 0 bases, and the junction held 8 bases outside the gene matches. This CDR3 has 14 amino acids. The germline gives CDR1 GTSNPN, CDR2 SVGIG (reference sequence). CDR3 amino acids: CACKTGVSSYEQYF. The CDR3 DNA follows: TGTGCCTGTAAAACAGGGGTTAGCTCCTACGAGCAGTACTTC.

The gene calls are TRBV5-5 and TRBJ1-1; the D gene is possibly TRBD1 (5 bases). CDR3 length equals 15 residues. Deletions cut 4 bases from V and 7 bases from J, with 20 bases between. CDR1 and CDR2 (germline): SGHKS, YYEKEE (reference sequence). The chain's CDR3 is CASSPPGRLTGEAFF. The CDR3 nucleotides read TGTGCCAGCAGCCCTCCTGGACGGCTTACAGGTGAAGCTTTCTTT.

CDR3 region: CASTSSRGSSYNEQFF. The CDR3, as DNA: TGCGCCAGCACCTCTTCAAGGGGTAGCTCCTACAATGAGCAGTTCTTC. The chain is built from TRBV4-1 and TRBJ2-1; TRBD1 might be the D (5 bases). The V gene lost 7 bases and the J gene lost 0 bases, with 16 bases spanning the gap. Germline V gene sequence: CDR1 MGHRA, CDR2 YSYEKL. This CDR3 region has 16 residues.

The table lists this clone with a few counts. The rearrangement uses TRBV27 and TRBJ1-4; D is possibly TRBD1 (6 bases). This CDR3 has 15 residues. Trimming stripped 2 bases from V and 3 bases from J, with 10 bases between. The V gene's germline CDR1 is MNHEY and CDR2 SMNVEV (reference sequence). The CDR3 DNA reads as TGTGCCAGCAGTTTAAGTTGGGGGCCTAATGAAAAACTGTTTTTT. It translates to CASSLSWGPNEKLFF.

V gene TRBV6-1 combines with J gene TRBJ2-1; D remains ambiguous. The germline V and J ends were trimmed by 3 bases and 8 bases, with 17 bases remaining between them. Germline lookup yields CDR1 MNHNS and CDR2 SASEGT. CDR3 length: 15 amino acids. CDR3 coding DNA: TGTGCCAGCAGTGAGCTAGATTCGTTCATCCATGAGCAGTTCTTC. Protein: CASSELDSFIHEQFF.

The chain has TRBV19 and TRBJ2-7; D is undetermined. The CDR3 extends over 14 amino acids. The V end was cut by 6 bases, the J end by 2 bases, with 14 bases between. Germline V gene data show CDR1 as LNHDA and CDR2 as SQIVND (reference sequence). This CDR3 is CASRSAVGTYEQYF. The CDR3 nucleotides read TGTGCCAGTAGGTCCGCTGTGGGGACCTACGAGCAGTACTTC. The whole variable domain, remainder taken from reference TRBV19 and TRBJ2-7, is DGGITQSPKYLFRKEGQNVTLSCEQNLNHDAMYWYRQDPGQGLRLIYYSQIVNDFQKGDIAEGYSVSREKKESFPLTVTSAQKNPTAFYLCASRSAVGTYEQYFGPGTRLTVT.

V usage is TRBV7-3 and J usage is TRBJ1-5, with a tentative D call TRBD1 (6 bases). CDR1 is SGHTA and CDR2 is FQGTGA in the germline V gene. The V and J ends lost 2 bases and 6 bases respectively, with 11 bases between them. The CDR3 runs 14 residues. The DNA for the CDR3 is TGTGCCAGCAGCTTAGAGGCAGGGGCTCAGCCCCAGCATTTT. Residues: CASSLEAGAQPQHF.

The chain couples TRBV4-1 to TRBJ2-2; the D gene is possibly TRBD1 (6 bases). The ends were cut back, 0 bases at V and 1 base at J, with 15 bases in the middle. The CDR3 consists of 18 residues. Germline CDR1 and CDR2: MGHRA and YSYEKL. CDR3 loop: CASSQEGAPGRNTGELFF. The CDR3 DNA sequence: TGCGCCAGCAGCCAAGAGGGGGCCCCGGGAAGGAACACCGGGGAGCTGTTTTTT.

The J gene is TRBJ2-7, the V gene TRBV6-1; D unclear. This CDR3 has 15 residues. V lost 1 base and J 0 bases, leaving 10 bases between the germline ends. The V gene's germline CDR1 is MNHNS and CDR2 SASEGT. The CDR3 sequence is CASSEVGQTSYEQYF. DNA of the CDR3: TGTGCCAGCAGTGAAGTAGGGCAGACCTCCTACGAGCAGTACTTC.

The rearrangement links TRBV29-1 to TRBJ2-3; D unclear. This CDR3 contains 13 residues. CDR1 and CDR2 from the germline V gene are SQVTM and ANQGSEA. Trimming took 7 bases from V and 4 from J, leaving 15 bases between them. The CDR3 sequence: CSAHRSGPDTQYF. For the CDR3, the DNA is TGCAGCGCACACCGGTCCGGACCAGATACGCAGTATTTT.

The CDR3 sequence: CASTEEGGNTGELFF. CDR3 coding DNA: TGTGCCAGTACGGAAGAGGGGGGGAACACCGGGGAGCTGTTTTTT. The chain is built from TRBV19 and TRBJ2-2; D tentatively fits TRBD1 or TRBD2 (6 bases each). The CDR3 has 15 residues. Germline V gene data show CDR1 as LNHDA and CDR2 as SQIVND (reference sequence). Trimming took off 7 bases at V and 1 base at J, with 13 bases between the two ends.

The chain is built from TRBV7-2 and TRBJ2-7; D is possibly TRBD1 or TRBD2 (5 bases each). V was clipped by 1 base and J by 2 bases, with 9 bases between them. There are 14 residues in the CDR3. The germline V gene has CDR1 SGHTA and CDR2 FQGNSA. CDR3 in DNA: TGTGCCAGCAGCTTAGGACAGAGGGCCTACGAGCAGTACTTC. Translating it yields CASSLGQRAYEQYF.

The rearrangement joins TRBV9 to TRBJ2-6; possible D gene TRBD2, 5 bases. Between the trimmed V and J ends, which lost 4 bases and 0 bases, there was a span of 14 bases. The germline gives CDR1 SGDLS, CDR2 YYNGEE. This CDR3 contains 17 residues. The CDR3 loop reads CASSISGAPSGANVLTF. CDR3 coding DNA: TGTGCCAGCAGCATCAGCGGAGCTCCCTCTGGGGCCAACGTCCTGACTTTC.

The V call is TRBV5-1, the J call TRBJ2-1; D remains unclear. Germline-derived CDR1 and CDR2 are SGHRS and YFSETQ. The CDR3 runs 13 residues. V was cut by 4 bases and J by 7 bases, with 12 bases left in between. CDR3 protein: CASSLGNQNEQFF. In nucleotides, the CDR3 is TGCGCCAGCAGCCTGGGGAATCAGAATGAGCAGTTCTTC.

This chain joins TRBV18 and TRBJ1-2; 9 bases fit TRBD1. V shed 2 bases and J 5 bases; nucleotides not matched to a gene: 6. CDR1 is KGHSH and CDR2 is LQKENI in the germline V gene. This CDR3 is built from 15 residues. CDR3 region: CASSPVGTGRYGYTF. CDR3 DNA: TGTGCCAGCTCACCAGTAGGGACAGGGAGGTATGGCTACACCTTC.